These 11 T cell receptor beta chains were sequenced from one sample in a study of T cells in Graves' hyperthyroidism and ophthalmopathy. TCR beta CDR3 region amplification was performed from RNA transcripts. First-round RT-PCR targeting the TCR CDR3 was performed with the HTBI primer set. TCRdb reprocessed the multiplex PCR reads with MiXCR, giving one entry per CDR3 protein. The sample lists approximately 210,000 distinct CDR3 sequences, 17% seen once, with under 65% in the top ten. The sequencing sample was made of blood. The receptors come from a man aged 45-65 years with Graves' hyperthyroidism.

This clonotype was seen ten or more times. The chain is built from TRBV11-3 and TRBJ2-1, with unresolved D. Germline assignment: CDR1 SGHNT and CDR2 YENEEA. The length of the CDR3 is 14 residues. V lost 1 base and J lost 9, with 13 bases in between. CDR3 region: CASSLGRSSSEQFF. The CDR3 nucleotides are TGTGCCAGCAGCTTAGGGCGGAGCTCCAGTGAGCAGTTCTTC.

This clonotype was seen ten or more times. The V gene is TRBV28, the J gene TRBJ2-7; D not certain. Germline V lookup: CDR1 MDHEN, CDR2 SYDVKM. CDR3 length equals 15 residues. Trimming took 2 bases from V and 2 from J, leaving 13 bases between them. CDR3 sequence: CASSLDLDGAYEQYF. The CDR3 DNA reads TGTGCCAGCAGTTTAGACTTAGACGGAGCCTACGAGCAGTACTTC. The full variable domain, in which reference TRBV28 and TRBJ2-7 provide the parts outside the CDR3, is DVKVTQSSRYLVKRTGEKVFLECVQDMDHENMFWYRQDPGLGLRLIYFSYDVKMKEKGDIPEGYSVSREKKERFSLILESASTNQTSMYLCASSLDLDGAYEQYFGPGTRLTVT.

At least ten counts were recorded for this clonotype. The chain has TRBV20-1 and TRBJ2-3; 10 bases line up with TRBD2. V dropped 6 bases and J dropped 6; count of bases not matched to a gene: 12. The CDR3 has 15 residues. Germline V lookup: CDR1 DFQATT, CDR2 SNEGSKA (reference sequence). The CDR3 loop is CSAKLSGRSLDTQYF. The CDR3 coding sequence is TGCAGTGCCAAACTTAGCGGGAGGTCCCTCGATACGCAGTATTTT.

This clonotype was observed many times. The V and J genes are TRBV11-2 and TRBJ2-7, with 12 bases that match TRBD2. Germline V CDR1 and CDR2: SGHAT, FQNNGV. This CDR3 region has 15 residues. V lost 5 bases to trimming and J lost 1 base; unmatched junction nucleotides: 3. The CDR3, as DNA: TGTGCCAGCAGCCGGACTAGCGGGATTTCCTACGAGCAGTACTTC. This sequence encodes CASSRTSGISYEQYF.

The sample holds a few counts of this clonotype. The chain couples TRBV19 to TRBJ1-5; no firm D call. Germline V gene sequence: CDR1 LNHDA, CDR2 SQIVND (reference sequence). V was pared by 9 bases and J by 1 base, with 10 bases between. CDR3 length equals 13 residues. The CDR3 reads CASARGSNQPQHF. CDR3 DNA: TGTGCCAGCGCGAGAGGGAGCAATCAGCCCCAGCATTTT. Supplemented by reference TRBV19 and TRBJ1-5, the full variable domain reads DGGITQSPKYLFRKEGQNVTLSCEQNLNHDAMYWYRQDPGQGLRLIYYSQIVNDFQKGDIAEGYSVSREKKESFPLTVTSAQKNPTAFYLCASARGSNQPQHFGDGTRLSIL.

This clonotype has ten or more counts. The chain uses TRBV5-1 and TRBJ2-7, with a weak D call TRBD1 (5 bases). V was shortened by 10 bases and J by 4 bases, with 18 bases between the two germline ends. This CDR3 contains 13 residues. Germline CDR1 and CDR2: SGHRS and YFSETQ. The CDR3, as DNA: TGCGCCCTACGTTGTAGGGGTAAATACGAGCAGTACTTC. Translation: CALRCRGKYEQYF.

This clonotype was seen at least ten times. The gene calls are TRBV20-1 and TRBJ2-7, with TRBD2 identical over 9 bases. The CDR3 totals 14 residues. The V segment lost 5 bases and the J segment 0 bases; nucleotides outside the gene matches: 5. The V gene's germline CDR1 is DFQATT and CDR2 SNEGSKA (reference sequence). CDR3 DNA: TGCAGTGCTGGCGGGGGGGCCCTCTCCTACGAGCAGTACTTC. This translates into CSAGGGALSYEQYF.

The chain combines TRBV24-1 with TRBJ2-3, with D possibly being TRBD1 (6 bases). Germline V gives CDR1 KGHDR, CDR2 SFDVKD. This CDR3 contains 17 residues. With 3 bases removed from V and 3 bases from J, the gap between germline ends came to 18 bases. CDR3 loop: CATSDAQQGFGTDTQYF. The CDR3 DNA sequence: TGTGCCACCAGTGATGCCCAACAGGGTTTCGGTACAGATACGCAGTATTTT.

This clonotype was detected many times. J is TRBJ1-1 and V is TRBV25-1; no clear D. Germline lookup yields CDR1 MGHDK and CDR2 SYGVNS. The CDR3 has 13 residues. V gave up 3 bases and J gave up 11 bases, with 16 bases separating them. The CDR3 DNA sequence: TGTGCCAGCAGTGATACAGAGAACACTGGGGCTTTCTTT. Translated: CASSDTENTGAFF.

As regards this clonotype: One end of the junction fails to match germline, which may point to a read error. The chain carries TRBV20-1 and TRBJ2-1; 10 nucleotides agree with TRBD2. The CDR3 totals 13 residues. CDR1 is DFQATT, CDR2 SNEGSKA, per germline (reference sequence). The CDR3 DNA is TGCAGTGCTAAAGCGGGAGGGTACAATGGGCAGTTCTTC. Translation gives CSAKAGGYNGQFF.

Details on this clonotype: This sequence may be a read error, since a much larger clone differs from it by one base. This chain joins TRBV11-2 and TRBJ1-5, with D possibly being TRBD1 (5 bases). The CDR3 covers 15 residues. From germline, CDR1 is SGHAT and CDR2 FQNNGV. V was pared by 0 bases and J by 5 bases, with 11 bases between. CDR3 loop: CASSLEGDTDQPQHF. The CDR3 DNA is TGTGCCAGCAGCTTAGAGGGGGATACCGATCAGCCCCAGCATTTT.